This passage covers 22 T cell receptor beta chains from one sample sequenced in a study of blood T cell repertoires in COVID-19. Profiling relied on immunoSEQ multiplex PCR, and the TCRdb table lists in-frame clones only, not all of them. This table has roughly 260,000 clones, 82% appearing once. The sample comprised peripheral blood. The receptors originated from a young woman with acute or convalescent COVID-19.

The J gene is TRBJ2-2, the V gene TRBV4-3, with 9 positions matching TRBD2. The V segment lost 0 bases and the J segment 0 bases; nucleotides outside the gene matches: 8. Germline CDR1 is LGHNA and CDR2 is YSLEER. The CDR3 spans 19 residues. The CDR3 DNA reads as TGCGCCAGCAGCCAAGAGCTCCTAGCGGGAACCGCGAACACCGGGGAGCTGTTTTTT. It is translated as CASSQELLAGTANTGELFF.

V is TRBV7-2 and J is TRBJ2-7; 13 bases align to TRBD2. Germline CDR1 SGHTA, CDR2 FQGNSA. The CDR3 runs to 16 residues. Trimming at V came to 2 bases and at J to 6 bases, leaving 7 bases not matched to a gene. The CDR3 loop reads CASSLFSGLAGVEQYF. Written as DNA, the CDR3 is TGTGCCAGCAGCTTATTCTCCGGACTAGCGGGAGTCGAGCAGTACTTC. The full variable domain, with the rest looked up from reference TRBV7-2 and TRBJ2-7, is GAGVSQSPSNKVTEKGKDVELRCDPISGHTALYWYRQSLGQGLEFLIYFQGNSAPDKSGLPSDRFSAERTGGSVSTLTIQRTQQEDSAVYLCASSLFSGLAGVEQYFGPGTRLTVT.

The chain uses TRBV3-1 (or the pseudogene TRBV3-2) and TRBJ2-3; D gene uncertain. This CDR3 contains 14 residues. With 0 bases removed from V and 1 base from J, the gap between germline ends came to 5 bases. Per germline, CDR1 LGHDT and CDR2 YNNKEL (reference sequence). As DNA, the CDR3 is TGTGCCAGCAGCCAAGACCAGGGCACAGATACGCAGTATTTT. Translating it yields CASSQDQGTDTQYF.

The J gene is TRBJ1-2, the V gene TRBV19; D is possibly TRBD1 (5 bases). The germline gives CDR1 LNHDA, CDR2 SQIVND (reference sequence). The CDR3 extends over 14 amino acids. V was trimmed by 3 bases and J by 7 bases, leaving 15 bases between them. The chain's CDR3 is CASSIVGGRTGYTF. In nucleotides, the CDR3 is TGTGCCAGTAGTATCGTCGGGGGAAGGACTGGCTACACCTTC.

The rearrangement joins TRBV19 to TRBJ2-1, with 9 bases aligning to TRBD1. The CDR3 length is 15 residues. V was pared by 3 bases and J by 5 bases, with 5 bases of the junction left unmatched. The V gene's germline CDR1 is LNHDA and CDR2 SQIVND (reference sequence). The CDR3 nucleotides read TGTGCCAGTAGTATTTGGACAGGGGTTGACAATGAGCAGTTCTTC. It is translated as CASSIWTGVDNEQFF.

This clone was recorded only once. CDR3 sequence reads: CASSFNGRGEQFF. In nucleotides, the CDR3 is TGTGCCAGCAGTTTCAACGGGAGGGGTGAGCAGTTCTTC. The rearrangement uses TRBV12-3 or TRBV12-4 and TRBJ2-1; the match to TRBD2 covers 8 bases. The CDR3 has 13 residues. With V trimmed by 3 bases and J by 9 bases, 4 bases remained unmatched.

V is TRBV25-1 and J is TRBJ2-3, with TRBD2 identical over 7 bases. This CDR3 is built from 15 residues. J was trimmed by 2 bases and V by 3 bases; bases with no gene match: 5. In germline, CDR1 is MGHDK, CDR2 SYGVNS. Here the CDR3 reads CASSDEAGYTDTQYF. For the CDR3, the DNA is TGTGCCAGCAGTGATGAAGCGGGATACACAGATACGCAGTATTTT.

This chain connects TRBV7-9 to TRBJ1-3; tentative D call: TRBD1 (5 bases). The CDR3 loop spans 14 amino acids. Germline assignment: CDR1 SEHNR and CDR2 FQNEAQ (reference sequence). Trimming cost V 3 bases and J 1 base, with 7 bases left between them. DNA of the CDR3: TGTGCCAGCAGCTTGCAGGGATCTGGAAACACCATATATTTT. Translating it yields CASSLQGSGNTIYF.

This clone was seen a few times. The chain carries TRBV5-1 and TRBJ1-5; D call uncertain. The V end lost 4 bases, the J end lost 4 bases, and 9 bases lay between the germline ends. Germline CDR1 is SGHRS and CDR2 is YFSETQ. The CDR3 has 13 amino acids. The CDR3, as DNA: TGCGCCAGCAGCCCCCGGGGAAATCAGCCCCAGCATTTT. It specifies CASSPRGNQPQHF.

The rearrangement uses TRBV18 and TRBJ2-1; maybe TRBD2 (5 bases). Germline assignment: CDR1 KGHSH and CDR2 LQKENI. The CDR3 totals 16 residues. The germline V and J ends were trimmed by 2 bases and 6 bases, with 17 bases remaining between them. The CDR3 nucleotides read TGTGCCAGCTCACCAATCGCTAGAGGACTTGGCAATGAGCAGTTCTTC. Protein sequence: CASSPIARGLGNEQFF.

The chain combines TRBV10-1 with TRBJ2-3, with D maybe TRBD2 (5 bases). This CDR3 has 15 residues. V shed 3 bases and J shed 0 bases, with 10 bases lying between them. Germline CDR1 reads WNHNN; CDR2 reads SYGVQD (reference sequence). The CDR3 loop reads CASSDMWESTDTQYF. The DNA for the CDR3 is TGCGCCAGCAGTGATATGTGGGAGAGCACAGATACGCAGTATTTT.

The gene calls are TRBV7-2 and TRBJ2-7; 10 bases are a match to TRBD2. Germline V gives CDR1 SGHTA, CDR2 FQGNSA. CDR3 size: 17 residues. The trim removed 0 bases at V and 2 bases at J, leaving 7 bases unmatched. The CDR3 sequence is CASSLAGPLAGAYEQYF. In nucleotides, the CDR3 is TGTGCCAGCAGCTTAGCTGGACCTCTAGCGGGAGCCTACGAGCAGTACTTC.

The chain joins TRBV4-1 to TRBJ1-5; TRBD1 matches 10 bases. Germline assignment: CDR1 MGHRA and CDR2 YSYEKL. CDR3 size: 19 residues. J gave up 6 bases and V 0 bases, and 14 bases lay outside the gene matches. CDR3 amino acids: CASSQDTPGDRGSSQPQHF. Written as DNA, the CDR3 is TGCGCCAGCAGCCAAGACACCCCGGGGGACAGGGGCTCGAGTCAGCCCCAGCATTTT.

The chain couples TRBV30 to TRBJ1-2; TRBD1 agrees at 12 bases. V was pared by 5 bases and J by 2 bases, with 6 bases of the junction left unmatched. Germline V gene sequence: CDR1 GTSNPN, CDR2 SVGIG (reference sequence). The CDR3 is 15 amino acids. In DNA form, the CDR3 reads TGTGCCTGGGCGAGGGGACAGGGGGCCAACTATGGCTACACCTTC. It encodes CAWARGQGANYGYTF. The full variable domain, completed using reference TRBV30 and TRBJ1-2, is SQTIHQWPATLVQPVGSPLSLECTVEGTSNPNLYWYRQAAGRGLQLLFYSVGIGQISSEVPQNLSASRPQDRQFILSSKKLLLSDSGFYLCAWARGQGANYGYTFGSGTRLTVV.

The genes are TRBV30 and TRBJ2-1; D call uncertain. The germline gives CDR1 GTSNPN, CDR2 SVGIG (reference sequence). The CDR3 runs 13 residues. Trimming removed 4 bases from V and 1 base from J, with 8 bases in between. Here the CDR3 DNA reads TGTGCCTGGATGTCCCGGTCCTACAATGAGCAGTTCTTC. Its protein is CAWMSRSYNEQFF. Full variable domain (remainder filled in from reference TRBV30 and TRBJ2-1): SQTIHQWPATLVQPVGSPLSLECTVEGTSNPNLYWYRQAAGRGLQLLFYSVGIGQISSEVPQNLSASRPQDRQFILSSKKLLLSDSGFYLCAWMSRSYNEQFFGPGTRLTVL.

This sequence joins TRBV27 and TRBJ2-5, with D uncertain. With 2 bases removed from V and 5 bases from J, the gap between germline ends came to 18 bases. CDR1 is MNHEY and CDR2 is SMNVEV in the germline V gene (reference sequence). The CDR3 spans 16 residues. CDR3 nucleotides: TGTGCCAGCAGTTTAGTTCCGGAGAACCAACCGGAGACCCAGTACTTC. The encoded protein is CASSLVPENQPETQYF.

V and J are TRBV28 and TRBJ1-5; D unresolved. The CDR3 consists of 15 residues. Between the trimmed V and J ends, which lost 7 bases and 5 bases, there was a span of 18 bases. Germline V CDR1 and CDR2: MDHEN, SYDVKM. The CDR3 DNA is TGTGCCAGCACAGACCCCGACTCCTTTTATCAGCCCCAGCATTTT. Its translation is CASTDPDSFYQPQHF. Combining the CDR3 with reference TRBV28 and TRBJ1-5 gives the whole variable domain DVKVTQSSRYLVKRTGEKVFLECVQDMDHENMFWYRQDPGLGLRLIYFSYDVKMKEKGDIPEGYSVSREKKERFSLILESASTNQTSMYLCASTDPDSFYQPQHFGDGTRLSIL.

This clone was detected once. This chain uses TRBV7-6 with TRBJ2-1; D remains unclear. CDR1 SGHVS and CDR2 FNYEAQ come from the germline V gene. V gave up 1 base and J gave up 5 bases, with 9 bases separating them. The CDR3 runs 14 residues. The CDR3 reads CASSLGQSDNEQFF. The CDR3 DNA sequence: TGTGCCAGCAGCTTAGGTCAGTCCGACAATGAGCAGTTCTTC.

The rearrangement uses TRBV24-1 and TRBJ1-4, with D possibly being TRBD1 (6 bases). The ends were cut back, 4 bases at V and 8 bases at J, with 16 bases in the middle. Germline V lookup: CDR1 KGHDR, CDR2 SFDVKD. There are 15 residues in the CDR3. The CDR3 loop is CATSDWTAAGEKLFF. DNA for the CDR3: TGTGCCACCAGTGACTGGACAGCTGCAGGCGAAAAACTGTTTTTT.

The CDR3 here is CASSFSGTGGTFGGYTF. CDR3 in DNA: TGTGCCAGCAGTTTCTCCGGGACAGGGGGTACTTTCGGGGGCTACACCTTC. J is TRBJ1-2 and V is TRBV28; 11 bases map to TRBD1. Looked up from germline, CDR1 is MDHEN and CDR2 is SYDVKM. V lost 3 bases and J lost 8; bases outside the gene matches: 14. The CDR3 sequence is 17 residues long.

The CDR3 sequence is CASSSQRGTEAFF. DNA of the CDR3: TGTGCCAGCAGCTCCCAAAGGGGCACTGAAGCTTTCTTT. V gene TRBV7-9 combines with J gene TRBJ1-1, with D possibly TRBD1 on 5 matching bases. V dropped 4 bases and J dropped 4 bases, with 10 bases sitting between them. The CDR3 spans 13 residues. Per germline, CDR1 SEHNR and CDR2 FQNEAQ (reference sequence).

V usage is TRBV27 and J usage is TRBJ2-3, with D perhaps TRBD1 (6 bases). The germline V gene encodes CDR1 MNHEY and CDR2 SMNVEV (reference sequence). The CDR3 length is 14 residues. V shed 6 bases and J shed 2 bases, with 12 bases lying between them. CDR3 amino acids: CASRRGQYTDTQYF. Written as DNA, the CDR3 is TGTGCCAGCAGGAGAGGACAGTACACAGATACGCAGTATTTT.